The present T cell receptor beta chain was sequenced within a study of blood T cell repertoires in COVID-19. At the level of the study: The United States, Italy and Spain were the sources of the acute and convalescent COVID-19 samples. In each case, the material was cDNA or gDNA derived from T cells, B-cell-depleted T cells, or PBMCs.

In the original analysis: Estimation of nucleated cell counts was performed using reference gene primer amplification. Clones were sequenced by immunoSEQ multiplex PCR, and TCRdb holds only the in-frame ones, with some missing. V, J and clone size are those of that table, while D and trimming were read from the DNA. The data contain roughly 170,000 clones, under 90% of them singletons. The germline gives CDR1 MNHEY, CDR2 SVGEGT. V shed 5 bases and J shed 6 bases, with 16 bases lying between them. The CDR3 sequence is 14 residues long. This clonotype originated in a human donor in a cohort sampled during active COVID-19. This rearrangement joins TRBV6-2 or TRBV6-3 to TRBJ1-1, with D tentatively TRBD1 (5 bases). The sequencing sample was made of peripheral blood. CDR3 region: CASSHPGGLAEAFF. CDR3 nucleotide sequence: TGTGCCAGCAGTCACCCGGGGGGATTGGCTGAAGCTTTCTTT.